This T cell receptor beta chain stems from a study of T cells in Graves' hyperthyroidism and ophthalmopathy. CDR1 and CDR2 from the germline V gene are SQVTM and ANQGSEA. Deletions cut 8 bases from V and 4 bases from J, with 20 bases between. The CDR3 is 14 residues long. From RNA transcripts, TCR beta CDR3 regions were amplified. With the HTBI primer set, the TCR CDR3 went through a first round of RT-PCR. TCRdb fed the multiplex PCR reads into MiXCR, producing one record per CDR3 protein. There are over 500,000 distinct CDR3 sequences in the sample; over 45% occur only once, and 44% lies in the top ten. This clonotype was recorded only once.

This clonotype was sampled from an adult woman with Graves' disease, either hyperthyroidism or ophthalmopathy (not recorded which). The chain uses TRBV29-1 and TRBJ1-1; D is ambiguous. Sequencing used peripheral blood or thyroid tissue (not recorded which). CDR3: CSLGSWGDGTEAFF. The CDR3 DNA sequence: TGCAGCTTGGGGAGTTGGGGAGATGGCACTGAAGCTTTCTTT.